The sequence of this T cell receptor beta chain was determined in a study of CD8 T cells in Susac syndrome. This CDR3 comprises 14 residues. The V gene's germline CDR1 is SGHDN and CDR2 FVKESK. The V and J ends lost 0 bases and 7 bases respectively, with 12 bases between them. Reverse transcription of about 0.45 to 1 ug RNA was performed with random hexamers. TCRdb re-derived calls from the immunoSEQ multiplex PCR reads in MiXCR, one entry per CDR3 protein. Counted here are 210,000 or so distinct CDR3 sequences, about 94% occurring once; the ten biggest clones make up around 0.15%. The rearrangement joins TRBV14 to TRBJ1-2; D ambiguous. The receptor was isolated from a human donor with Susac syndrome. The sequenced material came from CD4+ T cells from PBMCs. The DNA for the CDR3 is TGTGCCAGCAGCCAAGAACTAATACAACCTGGCTACACCTTC. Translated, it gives CASSQELIQPGYTF. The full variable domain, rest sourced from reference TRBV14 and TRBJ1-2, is EAGVTQFPSHSVIEKGQTVTLRCDPISGHDNLYWYRRVMGKEIKFLLHFVKESKQDESGMPNNRFLAERTGGTYSTLKVQPAELEDSGVYFCASSQELIQPGYTFGSGTRLTVV.